This T cell receptor (beta chain) emerged from a study of shared clonotypes between healthy human individuals. Study processing details: For the immunoSEQ data, sequences were junction-only without quality scores, so filtering differed. Generated by immunoSEQ multiplex PCR, the TCRdb table keeps only in-frame clones and is missing some. D and trimming come from the DNA, and the V and J calls and clone size come from that table. Counted here are more than 2 million clones, roughly 95% occurring once; the ten biggest clones make up less than 0.15%. The table lists this clone with a count of one. Germline V gives CDR1 GTSNPN, CDR2 SVGIG (reference sequence). The CDR3 loop spans 13 amino acids. The J segment lost 4 bases and the V segment lost 5 bases, leaving 7 bases of the junction unmatched.

The chain has TRBV30 and TRBJ2-7; 8 bases are shared with TRBD1. The sequenced sample consisted of naive CD4+ T cells sorted from blood. Indicated subset: CD45RA+ positively selected. This TCR derives from a man between 18 and 29 years old in good health. The CDR3 here is CAWAFQGAYEQYF. In nucleotides, the CDR3 is TGTGCCTGGGCGTTCCAGGGGGCGTACGAGCAGTACTTC. The complete variable domain, with remaining parts taken from reference TRBV30 and TRBJ2-7, reads SQTIHQWPATLVQPVGSPLSLECTVEGTSNPNLYWYRQAAGRGLQLLFYSVGIGQISSEVPQNLSASRPQDRQFILSSKKLLLSDSGFYLCAWAFQGAYEQYFGPGTRLTVT.